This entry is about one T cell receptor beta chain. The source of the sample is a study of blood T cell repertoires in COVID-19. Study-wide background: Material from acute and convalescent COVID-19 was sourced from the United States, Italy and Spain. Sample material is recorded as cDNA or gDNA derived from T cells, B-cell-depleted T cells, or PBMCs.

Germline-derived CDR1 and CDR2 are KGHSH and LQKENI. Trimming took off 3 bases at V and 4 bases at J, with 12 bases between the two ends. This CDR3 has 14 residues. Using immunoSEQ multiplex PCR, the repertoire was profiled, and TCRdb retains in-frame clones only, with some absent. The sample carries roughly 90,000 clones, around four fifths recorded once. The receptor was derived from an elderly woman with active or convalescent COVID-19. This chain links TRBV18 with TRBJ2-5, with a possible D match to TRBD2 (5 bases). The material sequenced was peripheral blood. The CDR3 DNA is TGTGCCAGCTCACCCAGTGACGGGGTAGAGACCCAGTACTTC. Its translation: CASSPSDGVETQYF.